These 27 T cell receptor beta chains came from one sample sequenced in a study of siplizumab effects on memory and regulatory T cells. The assay was immunoSEQ multiplex PCR, and TCRdb's table has in-frame clones only and misses some. The sample carries nearly 95,000 clones, 94% recorded once. The specimen was non-Treg CD4+ T cells sorted from blood. The receptors shown here come from a human donor in good health.

The V call is TRBV6-6, the J call TRBJ1-6; tentatively, D is TRBD1 (6 bases). V was shortened by 7 bases and J by 7 bases, with 14 bases between the two germline ends. There are 14 residues in the CDR3. Germline V gene lookup returns CDR1 MNHNY and CDR2 SVGAGI (reference sequence). CDR3 amino acids: CASMPAGENSPLHF. The DNA of the CDR3 is TGTGCCAGCATGCCTGCAGGGGAAAATTCACCCCTCCACTTT.

This clone was detected only once. The rearrangement uses TRBV19 and TRBJ2-6, with 10 nucleotides matching TRBD1. From germline, CDR1 is LNHDA and CDR2 SQIVND (reference sequence). V dropped 5 bases and J dropped 0; count of bases not matched to a gene: 4. The CDR3 runs to 17 residues. CDR3 protein: CASSRGTGVSGANVLTF. The CDR3 coding sequence is TGTGCCAGTAGTCGAGGGACAGGGGTCTCTGGGGCCAACGTCCTGACTTTC.

CDR3 amino acids: CASSFMGQNTEAFF. Written as DNA, the CDR3 is TGCGCCAGCAGCTTCATGGGACAGAACACTGAAGCTTTCTTT. The V and J genes are TRBV5-1 and TRBJ1-1; D may be TRBD1 (6 bases). CDR1 and CDR2 from the germline V gene are SGHRS and YFSETQ. V was cut by 2 bases and J by 1 base, with 9 bases left in between. The CDR3 consists of 14 residues.

The chain links TRBV7-9 to TRBJ2-7; 9 positions match TRBD2. The trim removed 4 bases at V and 3 bases at J, leaving 7 bases unmatched. Germline assignment: CDR1 SEHNR and CDR2 FQNEAQ (reference sequence). The CDR3 loop spans 15 amino acids. DNA for the CDR3: TGTGCCAGCAGCTCGGATCGACTAGCGGTCTACGAGCAGTACTTC. Amino acids: CASSSDRLAVYEQYF. Full variable domain (missing parts from reference TRBV7-9 and TRBJ2-7): DTGVSQNPRHKITKRGQNVTFRCDPISEHNRLYWYRQTLGQGPEFLTYFQNEAQLEKSRLLSDRFSAERPKGSFSTLEIQRTEQGDSAMYLCASSSDRLAVYEQYFGPGTRLTVT.

The chain uses TRBV2 and TRBJ2-5; D is possibly TRBD2 (6 bases). The CDR3 has 14 amino acids. The germline gives CDR1 SNHLY, CDR2 FYNNEI. The V and J ends lost 6 bases and 4 bases respectively, with 15 bases between them. The CDR3 coding sequence is TGTGCCAGCAGGGCGGGGATTCCTTTAGAGACCCAGTACTTC. Amino acid sequence: CASRAGIPLETQYF.

The chain combines TRBV5-1 with TRBJ2-1, with D possibly TRBD1 on 6 matching bases. Germline CDR1 SGHRS, CDR2 YFSETQ. V was clipped by 4 bases and J by 13 bases, with 15 bases between them. CDR3 size: 12 residues. The CDR3 region is CASSLSRTVQFF. CDR3 DNA: TGCGCCAGCAGCCTAAGTCGGACAGTTCAGTTCTTC.

This clone was recorded only once. The chain carries TRBV11-2 and TRBJ2-2; D is uncertain. The CDR3 covers 13 residues. The germline gives CDR1 SGHAT, CDR2 FQNNGV. Trimming left V 1 base short and J 5 bases short, with 5 bases between. The CDR3 loop is CASSLGATGELFF. The CDR3 nucleotides are TGTGCCAGCAGCTTAGGGGCAACCGGGGAGCTGTTTTTT.

The CDR3 DNA reads TGTGCCTGGAGTGTTCCTATTGGGAGCTCCTATAATTCACCCCTCCACTTT. Encoded protein: CAWSVPIGSSYNSPLHF. This chain joins TRBV30 and TRBJ1-6; no reliable D call. CDR1 and CDR2 from the germline V gene are GTSNPN and SVGIG (reference sequence). The CDR3 runs 17 residues. Deletions cut 0 bases from V and 0 bases from J, with 12 bases between.

This clone came up once. The DNA of the CDR3 is TGTGCCTGGAGTGTACTCAGGGCCGACACCATATATTTT. Translating gives CAWSVLRADTIYF. The chain links TRBV30 to TRBJ1-3; perhaps TRBD1 as D (5 bases). Deletions cut 0 bases from V and 8 bases from J, with 11 bases between. The CDR3 sequence is 13 residues long. Germline CDR1 is GTSNPN and CDR2 is SVGIG (reference sequence).

This sequence joins TRBV7-2 and TRBJ2-7, with 7 bases aligning to TRBD1. CDR1 and CDR2 (germline): SGHTA, FQGNSA. CDR3 length: 14 residues. V lost 4 bases and J lost 2; bases outside the gene matches: 5. In nucleotides, the CDR3 is TGTGCCAGCAGCTCCGGGACAGTTCCCTACGAGCAGTACTTC. This gives the protein CASSSGTVPYEQYF.

The rearrangement links TRBV5-4 to TRBJ1-1; TRBD1 agrees at 7 bases. Trimming took 0 bases from V and 6 from J; bases not matched to a gene: 2. CDR1 SGHNT and CDR2 YYREEE come from the germline V gene (reference sequence). The CDR3 length is 13 residues. For the CDR3, the DNA is TGTGCCAGCAGCTTGGAGGGGGCGTCTGAAGCTTTCTTT. Residues: CASSLEGASEAFF.

This chain links TRBV2 with TRBJ2-3; 10 bases align to TRBD2. The CDR3 has 18 amino acids. V was clipped by 3 bases and J by 3 bases; unmatched bases: 12. Looked up from germline, CDR1 is SNHLY and CDR2 is FYNNEI. CDR3 loop: CASSEPSGRAVSTDTQYF. The CDR3 region has the DNA TGTGCCAGCAGTGAGCCGAGCGGGAGGGCCGTGAGTACAGATACGCAGTATTTT.

The genes are TRBV9 and TRBJ1-3; D is ambiguous. From germline, CDR1 is SGDLS and CDR2 YYNGEE. V gave up 4 bases and J gave up 4 bases, with 9 bases separating them. The CDR3 has 13 amino acids. Written as DNA, the CDR3 is TGTGCCAGCAGCCGGGTTGGGGGAAACACCATATATTTT. It is translated as CASSRVGGNTIYF. The entire variable domain, with the rest obtained from reference TRBV9 and TRBJ1-3, is as follows: DSGVTQTPKHLITATGQRVTLRCSPRSGDLSVYWYQQSLDQGLQFLIQYYNGEERAKGNILERFSAQQFPDLHSELNLSSLELGDSALYFCASSRVGGNTIYFGEGSWLTVV.

The gene calls are TRBV25-1 and TRBJ1-1, with a weak D call TRBD1 (5 bases). The CDR3 length is 14 residues. V was pared by 4 bases and J by 3 bases, with 12 bases between. The germline gives CDR1 MGHDK, CDR2 SYGVNS. Here the CDR3 DNA reads TGTGCCAGCAGTGTTGGGGGTTTGGACACTGAAGCTTTCTTT. It specifies CASSVGGLDTEAFF.

The chain uses TRBV5-1 and TRBJ2-3; 14 nucleotides match TRBD2. The V gene's germline CDR1 is SGHRS and CDR2 YFSETQ. The CDR3 spans 18 residues. The V gene end was trimmed by 1 base and the J gene end by 3 bases; junction bases not matched to a gene: 7. Written as DNA, the CDR3 is TGCGCCAGCAGCTTGTCAGGACTAGCGGGAGGTCGTACAGATACGCAGTATTTT. This sequence encodes CASSLSGLAGGRTDTQYF. Complete variable domain (other parts from reference TRBV5-1 and TRBJ2-3): KAGVTQTPRYLIKTRGQQVTLSCSPISGHRSVSWYQQTPGQGLQFLFEYFSETQRNKGNFPGRFSGRQFSNSRSEMNVSTLELGDSALYLCASSLSGLAGGRTDTQYFGPGTRLTVL.

As DNA, the CDR3 is TGTGCCAGCAGGCCCGACAGGGCCGGGGGCTACACCTTC. Translation gives CASRPDRAGGYTF. The V and J genes are TRBV6-6 and TRBJ1-2, with 7 bases identical to TRBD1. The germline V gene encodes CDR1 MNHNY and CDR2 SVGAGI (reference sequence). This CDR3 is built from 13 residues. Germline trimming cut 6 bases from V and 8 bases from J; bases unmatched to any gene: 9.

This chain joins TRBV5-6 and TRBJ1-2; TRBD1 matches 7 bases. The CDR3 consists of 15 residues. V dropped 2 bases and J dropped 4; count of bases not matched to a gene: 8. CDR1 is SGHDT, CDR2 YYEEEE, per germline. CDR3 in amino acids: CASSFTGVYAYGYTF. CDR3 in DNA: TGTGCCAGCAGCTTCACAGGGGTGTACGCCTATGGCTACACCTTC.

The chain employs TRBV6-5 and TRBJ1-2, with 7 positions matching TRBD1. The CDR3 totals 13 residues. In germline, CDR1 is MNHEY, CDR2 SVGAGI. V lost 9 bases and J lost 3; bases outside the gene matches: 7. The DNA of the CDR3 is TGTGCCAGTAAAGGGGGCGCCTACTATGGCTACACCTTC. Its translation: CASKGGAYYGYTF.

The chain has TRBV5-4 and TRBJ1-1; a possible D gene is TRBD1 (5 bases). This CDR3 contains 16 residues. Germline CDR1 and CDR2: SGHNT and YYREEE (reference sequence). V shed 4 bases and J shed 0 bases, with 16 bases lying between them. The CDR3 nucleotides read TGTGCCAGCAGCCCTGGAACAGGCTACATGAACACTGAAGCTTTCTTT. Its translation: CASSPGTGYMNTEAFF.

The V gene is TRBV4-1, the J gene TRBJ1-6; 7 bases map to TRBD1. Looked up from germline, CDR1 is MGHRA and CDR2 is YSYEKL. The CDR3 loop spans 19 amino acids. V shed 0 bases and J 0 bases; nucleotides not matched to a gene: 8. DNA for the CDR3: TGCGCCAGCAGCCAAGATCGAAGGGACAGAAACTCCTATAATTCACCCCTCCACTTT. It is translated as CASSQDRRDRNSYNSPLHF.

The rearrangement links TRBV7-9 to TRBJ2-5; no clear D gene. From germline, CDR1 is SEHNR and CDR2 FQNEAQ (reference sequence). The CDR3 runs to 12 residues. Trimming stripped 5 bases from V and 6 bases from J, with 10 bases between. The DNA for the CDR3 is TGTGCCAGCAGCGGATCCTATAAGACCCAGTACTTC. Translated, it gives CASSGSYKTQYF.

The chain has TRBV27 and TRBJ2-2; 10 bases match TRBD1. Per the germline V gene, CDR1 is MNHEY and CDR2 is SMNVEV (reference sequence). The CDR3 has 18 residues. J was trimmed by 6 bases and V by 7 bases; bases with no gene match: 17. CDR3 sequence reads: CASKQPGQGFRAAGELFF. The CDR3, as DNA: TGTGCCAGCAAGCAACCGGGACAGGGGTTTCGGGCAGCCGGGGAGCTGTTTTTT.

The chain has TRBV29-1 and TRBJ1-2; a weak D match, TRBD1 (5 bases). CDR1 is SQVTM and CDR2 is ANQGSEA in the germline V gene. The CDR3 length is 11 residues. V lost 6 bases and J 4 bases, leaving 9 bases between the germline ends. CDR3 bases: TGCAGCGTCGGGGGATTCTATGGCTACACCTTC. The encoded protein is CSVGGFYGYTF.

V gene TRBV5-8 combines with J gene TRBJ1-3; no reliable D call. V was shortened by 0 bases and J by 0 bases, with 7 bases between the two germline ends. CDR3 size: 15 residues. Germline lookup yields CDR1 SGHTS and CDR2 YDEGEE. CDR3: CASSLDRYSGNTIYF. Here the CDR3 DNA reads TGTGCCAGCAGCTTGGACAGATACTCTGGAAACACCATATATTTT.

The chain has TRBV21-1 and TRBJ1-4. TRBV21-1 is shown as a pseudogene. The CDR3 is 16 residues long. CDR3 protein: CASSKRTGAGKEKLFF. CDR3 bases: TGTGCCAGCAGCAAGCGAACGGGGGCGGGCAAAGAAAAACTGTTTTTT.

The V and J genes are TRBV10-3 and TRBJ2-7; TRBD1 aligns across 8 bases. This CDR3 contains 14 residues. The V gene end was trimmed by 11 bases and the J gene end by 3 bases; junction bases not matched to a gene: 12. The V gene's germline CDR1 is ENHRY and CDR2 SYGVKD. The DNA of the CDR3 is TGTGCCGTCCGGAATCCAGGACAGGGCTACGAGCAGTACTTC. Encoded protein: CAVRNPGQGYEQYF.

The V and J genes are TRBV7-6 and TRBJ1-3, with 7 bases aligning to TRBD1. CDR1 is SGHVS and CDR2 is FNYEAQ in the germline V gene. This CDR3 region has 16 residues. V dropped 1 base and J dropped 4; count of bases not matched to a gene: 7. In nucleotides, the CDR3 is TGTGCCAGCAGCTTAGGTCATCCGGGACAGGGAAACACCATATATTTT. This sequence encodes CASSLGHPGQGNTIYF.